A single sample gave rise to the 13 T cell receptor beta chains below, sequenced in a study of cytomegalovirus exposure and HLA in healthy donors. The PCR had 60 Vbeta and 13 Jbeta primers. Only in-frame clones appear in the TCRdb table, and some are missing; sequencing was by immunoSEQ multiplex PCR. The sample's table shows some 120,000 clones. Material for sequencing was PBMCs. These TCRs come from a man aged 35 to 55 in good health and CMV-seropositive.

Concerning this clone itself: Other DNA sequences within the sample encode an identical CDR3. CDR3 amino acids: CASSFLTGELFF. The CDR3 nucleotides read TGTGCCAGCAGTTTTCTCACTGGGGAGCTGTTTTTT. V usage is TRBV27 and J usage is TRBJ2-2; no firm D call. The CDR3 spans 12 residues. Germline V CDR1 and CDR2: MNHEY, SMNVEV (reference sequence). The ends were cut back, 3 bases at V and 8 bases at J, with 7 bases in the middle.

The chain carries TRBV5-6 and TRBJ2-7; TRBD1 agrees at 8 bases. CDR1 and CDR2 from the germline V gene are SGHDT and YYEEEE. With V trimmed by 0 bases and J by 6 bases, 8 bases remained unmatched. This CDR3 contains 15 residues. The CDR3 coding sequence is TGTGCCAGCAGCTTGGTAGGTCAGGGGGCGGGCGAGCAGTACTTC. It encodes CASSLVGQGAGEQYF.

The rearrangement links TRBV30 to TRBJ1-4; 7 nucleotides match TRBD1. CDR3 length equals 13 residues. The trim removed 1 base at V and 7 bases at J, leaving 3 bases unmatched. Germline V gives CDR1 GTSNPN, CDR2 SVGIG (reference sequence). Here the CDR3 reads CAWSADRAEKLFF. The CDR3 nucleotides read TGTGCCTGGAGTGCCGACAGGGCTGAAAAACTGTTTTTT.

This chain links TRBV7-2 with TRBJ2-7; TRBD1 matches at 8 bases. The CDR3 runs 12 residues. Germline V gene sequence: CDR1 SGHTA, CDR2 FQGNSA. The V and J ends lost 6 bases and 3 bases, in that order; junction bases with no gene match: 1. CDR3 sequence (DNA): TGTGCCAGCAGAACAGGGGGCTACGAGCAGTACTTC. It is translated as CASRTGGYEQYF.

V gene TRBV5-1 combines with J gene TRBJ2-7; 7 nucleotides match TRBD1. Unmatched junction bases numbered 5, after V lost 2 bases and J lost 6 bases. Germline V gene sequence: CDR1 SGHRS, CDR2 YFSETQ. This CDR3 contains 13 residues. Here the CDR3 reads CASSFRGRREQYF. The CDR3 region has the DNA TGCGCCAGCAGCTTTAGGGGGCGACGCGAGCAGTACTTC.

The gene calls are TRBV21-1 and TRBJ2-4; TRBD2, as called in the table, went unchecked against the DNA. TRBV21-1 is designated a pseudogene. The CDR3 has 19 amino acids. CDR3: CASSKAPSGGGLAKNIQYF. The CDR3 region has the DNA TGTGCCAGCAGCAAAGCGCCTAGCGGAGGGGGACTAGCCAAAAACATTCAGTACTTC.

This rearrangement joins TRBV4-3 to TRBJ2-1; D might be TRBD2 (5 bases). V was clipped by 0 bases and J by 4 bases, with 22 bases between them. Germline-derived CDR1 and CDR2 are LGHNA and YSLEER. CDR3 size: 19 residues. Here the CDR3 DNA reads TGCGCCAGCAGCCAAGATCCGATAGGGTGGCGGGCCTTGTACAATGAGCAGTTCTTC. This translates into CASSQDPIGWRALYNEQFF.

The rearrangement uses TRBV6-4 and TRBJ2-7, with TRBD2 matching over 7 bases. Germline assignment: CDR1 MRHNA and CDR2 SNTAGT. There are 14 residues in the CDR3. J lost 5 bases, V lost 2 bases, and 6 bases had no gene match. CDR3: CASSDPSGGDEQYF. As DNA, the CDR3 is TGTGCCAGCAGTGACCCCTCGGGGGGAGACGAGCAGTACTTC.

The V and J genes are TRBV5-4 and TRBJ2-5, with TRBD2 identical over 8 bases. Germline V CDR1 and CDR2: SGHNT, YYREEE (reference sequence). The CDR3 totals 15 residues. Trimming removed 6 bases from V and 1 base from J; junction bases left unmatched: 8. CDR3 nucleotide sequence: TGTGCCAGCACCCGGGCTGCGGGGGGCCAAGAGACCCAGTACTTC. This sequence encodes CASTRAAGGQETQYF.

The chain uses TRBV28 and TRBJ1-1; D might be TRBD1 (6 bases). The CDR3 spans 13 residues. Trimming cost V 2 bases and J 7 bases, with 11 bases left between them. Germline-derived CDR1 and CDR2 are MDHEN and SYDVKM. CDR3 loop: CASSLTGRNEAFF. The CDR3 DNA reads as TGTGCCAGCAGTTTAACAGGGCGGAATGAAGCTTTCTTT.

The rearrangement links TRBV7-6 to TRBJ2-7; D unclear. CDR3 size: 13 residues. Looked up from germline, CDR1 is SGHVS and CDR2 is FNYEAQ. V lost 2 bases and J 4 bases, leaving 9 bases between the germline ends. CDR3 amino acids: CASSLSATYEQYF. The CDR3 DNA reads TGTGCCAGCAGCTTATCTGCTACGTACGAGCAGTACTTC.

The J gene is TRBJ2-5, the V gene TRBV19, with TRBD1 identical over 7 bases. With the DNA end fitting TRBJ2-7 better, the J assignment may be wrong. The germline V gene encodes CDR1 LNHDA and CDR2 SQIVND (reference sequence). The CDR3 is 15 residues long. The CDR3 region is CASRTQRQGSYEQYF. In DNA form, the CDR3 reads TGTGCCAGCCGAACCCAAAGACAGGGAAGCTACGAGCAGTACTTC.

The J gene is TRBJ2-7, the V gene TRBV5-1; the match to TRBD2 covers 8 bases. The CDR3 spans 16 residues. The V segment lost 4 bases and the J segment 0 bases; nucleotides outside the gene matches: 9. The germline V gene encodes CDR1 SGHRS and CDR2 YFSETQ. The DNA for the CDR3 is TGCGCCAGCAGCCGCGGGGGTAGCGGGGCCTCCTACGAGCAGTACTTC. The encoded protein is CASSRGGSGASYEQYF.